Presented here are 5 T cell receptor beta chains from one specimen sequenced in a study of PD-L1 blockade in urothelial cancer. Measured with immunoSEQ multiplex PCR; TCRdb has only the in-frame clones, and not every one. Of around 130,000 clones detected, 84% appear once; the ten largest clones hold about 2.9%. Indicated time point: pretreatment peripheral blood. The specimen comprised PBMCs, sampled around atezolizumab (anti-PD-L1) treatment. These receptor sequences come from a man in his fifties or sixties with urothelial cancer.

The chain recombines TRBV6-5 with TRBJ1-2; 9 nucleotides align to TRBD1. The CDR3 has 14 amino acids. Germline CDR1 reads MNHEY; CDR2 reads SVGAGI. V dropped 5 bases and J dropped 6; count of bases not matched to a gene: 7. For the CDR3, the DNA is TGTGCCAGCAGTCTAAGGGGACAGGGCCATGGCTACACCTTC. Protein product: CASSLRGQGHGYTF.

The rearrangement uses TRBV30 and TRBJ1-1; D may be TRBD1 (6 bases). CDR1 is GTSNPN, CDR2 SVGIG, per germline (reference sequence). V lost 3 bases and J lost 0, with 8 bases in between. The CDR3 has 13 residues. The DNA for the CDR3 is TGTGCCTGGAGGAGACAGGTGAACACTGAAGCTTTCTTT. Amino acids: CAWRRQVNTEAFF.

The chain is built from TRBV9 and TRBJ1-2; the D is unclear. The CDR3 covers 15 residues. CDR1 is SGDLS and CDR2 is YYNGEE in the germline V gene. V was trimmed by 0 bases and J by 1 base, leaving 10 bases between them. The CDR3 protein is CASSVGTEFNYGYTF. CDR3 nucleotide sequence: TGTGCCAGCAGCGTAGGAACGGAGTTTAACTATGGCTACACCTTC. Full variable domain (remainder filled in from reference TRBV9 and TRBJ1-2): DSGVTQTPKHLITATGQRVTLRCSPRSGDLSVYWYQQSLDQGLQFLIQYYNGEERAKGNILERFSAQQFPDLHSELNLSSLELGDSALYFCASSVGTEFNYGYTFGSGTRLTVV.

The chain couples TRBV28 to TRBJ2-3, with D hard to call. V lost 6 bases to trimming and J lost 2 bases, with 6 bases between them. Germline V gives CDR1 MDHEN, CDR2 SYDVKM. The CDR3 is 12 residues long. The CDR3 bases are TGTGCCAGCAGGAGAGACACAGATACGCAGTATTTT. As protein: CASRRDTDTQYF.

The rearrangement links TRBV5-4 to TRBJ2-5; the D gene is possibly TRBD1 (5 bases). Trimming pared 4 bases from V and 4 bases from J, leaving 11 bases between. The V gene's germline CDR1 is SGHNT and CDR2 YYREEE (reference sequence). The CDR3 totals 13 residues. This CDR3 reads CASSRGPRETQYF. The CDR3 region has the DNA TGTGCCAGCAGCAGGGGTCCCCGAGAGACCCAGTACTTC.